A selection of T cell receptor beta chains follows, all from one sample in a study of control samples from healthy donors and cancer patients. TCRdb's table, derived via immunoSEQ multiplex PCR, lists solely in-frame clones and lacks some. Among about 95,000 clones, about 85% were seen once, and the ten largest hold around 20%. The sample was blood. The receptors shown here come from a young man in good health. Both conserved end residues are part of each CDR3. The D gene is left open where the match is weak. The size entry is marked missing in some rows and otherwise reads once, few, many or a size class.

d_call | j_call | clone_size | v_call | cdr3_aa | cdr3_nt
. | TRBJ2-2 | . | TRBV6-1 | CASSEIQDGELFF | TGTGCCAGCAGTGAAATCCAGGACGGGGAGCTGTTTTTT
. | TRBJ2-6 | . | TRBV19 | CASRDYGQPMTF | TGTGCCAGTAGGGACTACGGACAGCCCATGACTTTC
. | TRBJ2-1 | . | TRBV5-1 | CASSFTYNEQFF | TGCGCCAGCAGCTTTACCTACAATGAGCAGTTCTTC
. | TRBJ2-1 | . | TRBV10-3 | CAIGIGSGLTNEQFF | TGTGCCATCGGGATTGGTAGCGGCCTAACCAATGAGCAGTTCTTC
. | TRBJ2-2 | . | TRBV27 | CASSLSGGRTGELFF | TGTGCCAGCAGTTTATCAGGGGGTCGCACCGGGGAGCTGTTTTTT
. | TRBJ1-1 | . | TRBV11-2 | CASSLGTTGAFF | TGTGCCAGCAGCTTAGGGACAACCGGAGCTTTCTTT
. | TRBJ2-3 | once | TRBV7-3 | CASSLSVSGRADTQYF | TGTGCCAGCAGCTTATCCGTATCCGGACGGGCAGATACGCAGTATTTT
. | TRBJ2-3 | . | TRBV10-2 | CASSLDRGTDTQYF | TGCGCCAGCAGTTTAGACAGAGGCACAGATACGCAGTATTTT
. | TRBJ1-4 | . | TRBV3-1/TRBV3-2 | CASSQDLVAEKLFF | TGTGCCAGCAGCCAAGATCTTGTAGCGGAAAAACTGTTTTTT
. | TRBJ2-1 | . | TRBV27 | CASSLGRVNEQFF | TGTGCCAGCAGTTTAGGCAGGGTTAATGAGCAGTTCTTC